This passage covers 25 T cell receptor beta chains from one sample sequenced in a study of blood T cell repertoires in COVID-19 (dated by TCRdb to between 2020 and 2021). Library method: the immunoSEQ multiplex PCR assay. TCRdb obtained this table from immuneACCESS and retained in-frame rearrangements with V and J assigned. These tables miss some clones; where compared with another copy, unresolved V genes account for less than half of the shortfall, and the remainder is unexplained. The sample records tens of thousands of clones, around 90% of which are singletons. The ten largest clones add up to under 2% of the sample. The source material was peripheral blood. The origin of the receptors is a woman aged 80 or over with active or convalescent COVID-19.

The rearrangement links TRBV7-2 to TRBJ2-1, with D tentatively TRBD2 (6 bases). The CDR3 has 15 residues. Trimming removed 1 base from V and 6 bases from J, with 13 bases in between. The germline CDR1 and CDR2 sequences are SGHTA and FQGNSA. The CDR3, as DNA: TGTGCCAGCAGCTTAGGCGCTAGCGACGGCAATGAGCAGTTCTTC. It translates to CASSLGASDGNEQFF.

V is TRBV24-1 and J is TRBJ2-5, with a weak D call TRBD1 (6 bases). The CDR3 runs 14 residues. With 4 bases removed from V and 1 base from J, the gap between germline ends came to 9 bases. From germline, CDR1 is KGHDR and CDR2 SFDVKD. CDR3 protein: CATSEGQSQETQYF. The CDR3 DNA is TGTGCCACCAGTGAAGGACAGTCCCAAGAGACCCAGTACTTC.

The chain employs TRBV10-3 and TRBJ2-2, with D possibly matching TRBD2 (6 bases). Trimming took off 0 bases at V and 3 bases at J, with 14 bases between the two ends. The CDR3 contains 17 residues. Per the germline V gene, CDR1 is ENHRY and CDR2 is SYGVKD. DNA for the CDR3: TGTGCCATCAGTGAGTCGGTAGCGGTGGGCCACACCGGGGAGCTGTTTTTT. It specifies CAISESVAVGHTGELFF.

The chain carries TRBV6-2 or TRBV6-3 and TRBJ1-2; 7 nucleotides agree with TRBD1. V dropped 5 bases and J dropped 6; count of bases not matched to a gene: 6. The CDR3 runs 13 residues. Germline CDR1 is MNHEY and CDR2 is SVGEGT. The DNA for the CDR3 is TGTGCCAGCAGTCGCGACAGGGAGGATGGCTACACCTTC. Its protein is CASSRDREDGYTF.

J is TRBJ1-2 and V is TRBV19; possibly TRBD1 for D (5 bases). Germline CDR1 is LNHDA and CDR2 is SQIVND (reference sequence). V lost 3 bases, J lost 4 bases, and 12 bases lay in between. The CDR3 covers 14 residues. In DNA form, the CDR3 reads TGTGCCAGTAGTATCTCTCCAAGGGGCTATGGCTACACCTTC. It translates to CASSISPRGYGYTF.

The chain links TRBV6-5 to TRBJ2-3; possible D gene TRBD1, 6 bases. CDR3 length equals 14 residues. CDR1 and CDR2 (germline): MNHEY, SVGAGI. V shed 6 bases and J shed 1 base, with 11 bases lying between them. The CDR3 DNA reads TGTGCCAGCAGGTCCCCAGGGGGCACAGATACGCAGTATTTT. Encoded protein: CASRSPGGTDTQYF.

The rearrangement links TRBV5-1 to TRBJ1-1; 9 nucleotides align to TRBD1. CDR3 length equals 14 residues. V was pared by 4 bases and J by 4 bases, with 5 bases of the junction left unmatched. The V gene's germline CDR1 is SGHRS and CDR2 YFSETQ. DNA for the CDR3: TGCGCCAGCAGCCTTACAGGGGGCGGCACTGAAGCTTTCTTT. It codes for CASSLTGGGTEAFF.

The chain joins TRBV6-1 to TRBJ2-1; 9 nucleotides agree with TRBD2. V dropped 1 base and J dropped 6; count of bases not matched to a gene: 7. Per germline, CDR1 MNHNS and CDR2 SASEGT. The CDR3 loop spans 16 amino acids. CDR3 in DNA: TGTGCCAGCAGTGAAGTAGCGGGAGTGCTCGGCAATGAGCAGTTCTTC. Translation gives CASSEVAGVLGNEQFF.

The V call is TRBV21-1, the J call TRBJ2-7; TRBD1, the table's D call, was not compared with the DNA. TRBV21-1 is recorded as a pseudogene. The CDR3 contains 16 residues. Here the CDR3 reads CASSCPDRTSSYEQYF. The CDR3 DNA sequence: TGTGCCAGCAGCTGTCCGGACAGGACGAGCTCCTACGAGCAGTACTTC.

J is TRBJ2-5 and V is TRBV7-9; perhaps TRBD2 as D (7 bases). Per germline, CDR1 SEHNR and CDR2 FQNEAQ (reference sequence). The V end was cut by 1 base, the J end by 5 bases, with 17 bases between. The CDR3 consists of 16 residues. The CDR3: CASSLVAGALGETQYF. CDR3 DNA sequence: TGTGCCAGCAGCTTAGTTGCGGGGGCCCTCGGGGAGACCCAGTACTTC.

V and J are TRBV24-1 and TRBJ2-2; 10 positions agree with TRBD1. This CDR3 spans 16 amino acids. The junction had 5 bases not matched to a gene; V was cut back by 4 bases and J by 4 bases. The germline CDR1 and CDR2 sequences are KGHDR and SFDVKD. The chain's CDR3 is CATSEGTGAGTGELFF. In nucleotides, the CDR3 is TGTGCCACCAGTGAGGGGACAGGGGCGGGCACCGGGGAGCTGTTTTTT.

The CDR3 nucleotides read TGCGCCAGCAGACAACAGGACAGGGCCCGACCTGAAGCTTTCTTT. Residues: CASRQQDRARPEAFF. V is TRBV10-2 and J is TRBJ1-1, with 8 nucleotides matching TRBD1. The CDR3 spans 15 residues. The V gene's germline CDR1 is WSHSY and CDR2 SAAADI. V lost 6 bases, J lost 6 bases, and 12 bases stayed unmatched.

V usage is TRBV5-1 and J usage is TRBJ1-4; TRBD1 is a possible D gene (6 bases). Per the germline V gene, CDR1 is SGHRS and CDR2 is YFSETQ. The CDR3 has 17 residues. The V and J ends lost 1 base and 4 bases respectively, with 17 bases between them. CDR3 residues: CASSLRGQGLGNEKLFF. Written as DNA, the CDR3 is TGCGCCAGCAGCTTGCGGGGCCAGGGGCTCGGTAATGAAAAACTGTTTTTT.

The chain recombines TRBV25-1 with TRBJ2-2, with TRBD2 matching 8 bases. There are 18 residues in the CDR3. Germline V CDR1 and CDR2: MGHDK, SYGVNS. J was trimmed by 3 bases and V by 1 base; bases with no gene match: 10. The CDR3 DNA sequence: TGTGCCAGCAGTGAATGGGGGCGGACTAGCCTTTACACCGGGGAGCTGTTTTTT. Its translation: CASSEWGRTSLYTGELFF.

The rearrangement joins TRBV5-1 to TRBJ1-1; maybe TRBD1 (5 bases). The CDR3 is made up of 14 amino acids. Germline V gives CDR1 SGHRS, CDR2 YFSETQ. Between the trimmed V and J ends, which lost 3 bases and 5 bases, there was a span of 14 bases. The CDR3: CASSSPGLGTEAFF. CDR3 nucleotides: TGCGCCAGCAGCTCTCCAGGGTTGGGAACTGAAGCTTTCTTT.

The gene calls are TRBV6-5 and TRBJ2-7; weak D call: TRBD2 (5 bases). Germline V gene data show CDR1 as MNHEY and CDR2 as SVGAGI. This CDR3 region has 15 residues. The germline V and J ends were trimmed by 2 bases and 6 bases, with 17 bases remaining between them. The CDR3 loop reads CASSYRAAGLGEQYF. CDR3 nucleotides: TGTGCCAGCAGTTACCGGGCCGCTGGACTGGGCGAGCAGTACTTC.

The V gene is TRBV11-2, the J gene TRBJ1-5; D unresolved. CDR1 SGHAT and CDR2 FQNNGV come from the germline V gene. The V end was cut by 3 bases, the J end by 2 bases, with 5 bases between. The CDR3 contains 13 residues. The CDR3 DNA reads as TGTGCCAGCAGCTTGAGTGGCAATCAGCCCCAGCATTTT. Translating gives CASSLSGNQPQHF.

The chain links TRBV21-1 to TRBJ1-1. TRBV21-1 is a recognized pseudogene. The CDR3 has 14 residues. DNA of the CDR3: TGTGCCAGCACCAAGAGGTCGATTGACACTGAAGCTTTCTTT. It is translated as CASTKRSIDTEAFF.

The chain uses TRBV11-2 and TRBJ2-5; 9 bases map to TRBD2. The CDR3 covers 14 residues. Germline CDR1 and CDR2: SGHAT and FQNNGV. The trim removed 5 bases at V and 6 bases at J, leaving 7 bases unmatched. The CDR3 bases are TGTGCCAGCAGCCTGAGCGGGGGGATAAAGACCCAGTACTTC. It specifies CASSLSGGIKTQYF. The whole variable domain, filled in from reference TRBV11-2 and TRBJ2-5, reads EAGVAQSPRYKIIEKRQSVAFWCNPISGHATLYWYQQILGQGPKLLIQFQNNGVVDDSQLPKDRFSAERLKGVDSTLKIQPAKLEDSAVYLCASSLSGGIKTQYFGPGTRLLVL.

The chain recombines TRBV6-2 or TRBV6-3 with TRBJ2-3; 10 bases are a match to TRBD1. Germline trimming cut 0 bases from V and 4 bases from J; bases unmatched to any gene: 10. From germline, CDR1 is MNHEY and CDR2 SVGEGT. The CDR3 is made up of 18 amino acids. CDR3 nucleotide sequence: TGTGCCAGCAGTTACTCCACTCGGACAGGGGGGATCCCAGATACGCAGTATTTT. This encodes CASSYSTRTGGIPDTQYF.

This clone was recorded once. The chain employs TRBV4-3 and TRBJ1-2; TRBD1 might be the D (5 bases). Germline CDR1 is LGHNA and CDR2 is YSLEER. V lost 0 bases, J lost 8 bases, and 13 bases lay in between. This CDR3 has 14 residues. The DNA for the CDR3 is TGCGCCAGCAGCCAAGATAAACAGCGGGGGGGCTACACCTTC. Translated: CASSQDKQRGGYTF.

V and J are TRBV5-4 and TRBJ1-1; no clear D gene. The CDR3 spans 16 residues. Trimming removed 4 bases at V and 0 bases at J, with 16 bases between. In germline, CDR1 is SGHNT, CDR2 YYREEE (reference sequence). The CDR3 here is CASSLGNPSLNTEAFF. DNA for the CDR3: TGTGCCAGCAGCCTCGGGAACCCCTCCCTGAACACTGAAGCTTTCTTT.

The chain joins TRBV13 to TRBJ2-2; D is undetermined. The CDR3 length is 12 residues. Trimming removed 5 bases from V and 4 bases from J, with 5 bases in between. Germline V CDR1 and CDR2: PRHDT, FYEKMQ (reference sequence). The CDR3 spells CASSQRTGELFF. The CDR3 coding sequence is TGTGCCAGCAGCCAGCGCACCGGGGAGCTGTTTTTT.

CDR3 coding DNA: TGCGCCAGCAGCCCGGCAGGGGGGAGATTTTCCTCTGGAAACACCATATATTTT. This translates into CASSPAGGRFSSGNTIYF. The chain joins TRBV4-1 to TRBJ1-3; 7 positions match TRBD1. Germline V gene data show CDR1 as MGHRA and CDR2 as YSYEKL. The junction had 12 bases not matched to a gene; V was cut back by 4 bases and J by 0 bases. The CDR3 runs 18 residues.

The chain recombines TRBV10-3 with TRBJ1-3; a possible D gene is TRBD1 (5 bases). Germline CDR1 is ENHRY and CDR2 is SYGVKD. CDR3 size: 15 residues. V was shortened by 6 bases and J by 0 bases, with 12 bases between the two germline ends. This CDR3 reads CAIRRDSSSGNTIYF. The CDR3 bases are TGTGCCATCAGACGGGACTCGAGCTCTGGAAACACCATATATTTT.